The present T cell receptor beta chain was sequenced within a study of cytomegalovirus exposure and HLA in healthy donors. Findings of the study overall: Later, TCR association rates were found to vary by HLA locus, highest for DRB1 and lowest for HLA-C. Previously analyzed data showed that most TCR beta V segments were productive at a frequency of about 87% or about 30%. Reports state that TCR beta sequences accurately predicted most subjects' HLA-A and HLA-B alleles.

PCR primers comprised 60 Vbeta and 13 Jbeta primers. This table comes from immunoSEQ multiplex PCR, and its TCRdb copy is limited to in-frame clones, with some not included. Of some 97,000 clones in the sample, roughly 70% were seen once. Regarding this clone: The antigen is not known.

Germline values: CDR1 LGHNA, CDR2 YSLEER. The CDR3 is 17 amino acids. V shed 1 base, J shed 6 bases, and the junction held 12 bases outside the gene matches. The TCR originated in a young woman in good health and CMV-seropositive. The sequencing sample was made of PBMCs. This chain uses TRBV4-3 with TRBJ2-1; 7 bases match TRBD1. For the CDR3, the DNA is TGCGCCAGCAGCCAAGGAAATTACAGGGGCAGCGGCAATGAGCAGTTCTTC. Protein: CASSQGNYRGSGNEQFF.